A selection of T cell receptor beta chains follows, all from one sample in a study of OX40 agonist ivuxolimab in advanced cancers. The method was immunoSEQ multiplex PCR; TCRdb's version includes in-frame clones alone and lacks a portion of them. The sample holds under 70,000 clones, roughly 92% seen once. Sequenced material: CD4+ or CD8+ T cells sorted from blood, taken in a trial of the OX40 agonist ivuxolimab. These receptors all stem from an adult with an advanced solid tumor such as melanoma, head and neck, liver or kidney cancer. CDR3s leave out the opening cysteine and the closing phenylalanine or tryptophan. D genes are given only for firm matches.

J gene	D gene	V gene	CDR3 protein
TRBJ1-5	-	TRBV5-4	ASKIGVGQPQH
TRBJ2-1	TRBD2	TRBV5-1	ASRLTSGGDNEQF
TRBJ2-1	TRBD2	TRBV4-1	ASSQVERGGNEQF
TRBJ2-7	-	TRBV20-1	SAEDGYEQY
TRBJ2-3	TRBD1	TRBV30	AWDRGPTDTQY
TRBJ2-5	-	TRBV7-8	ASSLDFLRETQY
TRBJ2-3	TRBD2	TRBV29-1	SVEEFRRAGGSTDTQY
TRBJ1-4	-	TRBV7-2	ASSLEASLEELF
TRBJ1-1	-	TRBV19	AVSPGSAAEAF
TRBJ2-1	-	TRBV9	ASSVPRNGGPSYNEQF
TRBJ2-7	-	TRBV7-9	ASSKPPVGADEQY